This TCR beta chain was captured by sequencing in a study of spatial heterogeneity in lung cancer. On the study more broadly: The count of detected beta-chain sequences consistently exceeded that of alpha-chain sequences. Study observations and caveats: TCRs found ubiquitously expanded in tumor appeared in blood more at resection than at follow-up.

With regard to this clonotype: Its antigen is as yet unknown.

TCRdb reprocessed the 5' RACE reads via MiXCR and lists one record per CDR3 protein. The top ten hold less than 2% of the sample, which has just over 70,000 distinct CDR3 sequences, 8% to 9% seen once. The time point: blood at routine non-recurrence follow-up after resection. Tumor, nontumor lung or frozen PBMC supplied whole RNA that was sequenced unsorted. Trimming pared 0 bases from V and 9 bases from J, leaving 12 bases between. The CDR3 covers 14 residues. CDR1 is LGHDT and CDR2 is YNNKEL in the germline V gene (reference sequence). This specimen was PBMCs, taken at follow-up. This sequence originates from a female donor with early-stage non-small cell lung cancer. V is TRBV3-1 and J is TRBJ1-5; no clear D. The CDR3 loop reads CASSQERRTGPQHF. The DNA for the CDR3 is TGTGCCAGCAGCCAAGAGAGGCGGACCGGGCCCCAGCATTTT.